This TCR beta chain originates from a study of blood T cell repertoires in COVID-19. Turning to the study itself: Collection of acute and convalescent COVID-19 samples took place in the United States, Italy and Spain.

Sequenced by immunoSEQ multiplex PCR; TCRdb stores in-frame clones only, minus some. Of tens of thousands of clones in the sample, 88% were seen once. Sequencing was done on a sample of peripheral blood. This receptor was taken from a human donor in a cohort sampled during active COVID-19.

The CDR3 is CASSLPGTYEQYF. Written as DNA, the CDR3 is TGTGCCAGCAGCTTACCAGGGACCTACGAGCAGTACTTC. The chain joins TRBV7-9 to TRBJ2-7, with D maybe TRBD1 (5 bases). Germline CDR1 reads SEHNR; CDR2 reads FQNEAQ (reference sequence). V shed 2 bases and J shed 2 bases, with 7 bases lying between them. The CDR3 has 13 residues.